This T cell receptor (beta chain) was identified during a study of CD8 T cell repertoires and HIV-1 epitope variants. The overall study: Each of Twenty-five Gag and Nef epitope peptides stimulated a separate culture. Controls included no peptide, Ebola AY9 epitope, and a CMV, EBV, flu pool. General observations from the study: About 5 clonotypes recognized Nef KF9, one HW9, none TAALDMSHF.

Comment on this clone: Its antigen is undetermined.

The CDR3 totals 13 residues. The germline V gene has CDR1 LNHDA and CDR2 SQIVND (reference sequence). V dropped 1 base and J dropped 4 bases, with 8 bases sitting between them. Clones were sequenced by immunoSEQ multiplex PCR, and TCRdb holds only the in-frame ones, with some missing. The table lists over 90,000 clones, approximately 70% of them singletons. The sequence was collected from a male donor with HIV. The sequenced sample was uncultured baseline CD8+ T cells from peripheral blood mononuclear cells (PBMCs). The chain links TRBV19 to TRBJ2-7; D possibly corresponds to TRBD2 (6 bases). CDR3 coding DNA: TGTGCCAGTAGTATAGGGGGGGTGTACGAGCAGTACTTC. Translation: CASSIGGVYEQYF.